The rows below give T cell receptor beta chains drawn from one sample of a study of blood T cell repertoires in COVID-19. Using immunoSEQ multiplex PCR, the repertoire was profiled, and TCRdb retains in-frame clones only, with some absent. In the table there are 100,000 to 150,000 clones, approximately 81% of which are singletons. The source material was peripheral blood. These receptors all stem from a man older than 75 with COVID-19, enrolled during active disease. The CDR3 runs from the conserved cysteine through the conserved F or W. Fields, in order: D gene, V gene, clone size, J gene, CDR3 DNA, CDR3 protein. D genes are given only for firm matches. The size of a clone is reported for some rows only, either as once, few or many, or as a class for expanded clones.

.	TRBV19	.	TRBJ1-2	TGTGCCAGTAGCTACAGCAACTATGGCTACACCTTC	CASSYSNYGYTF
TRBD2	TRBV6-5	.	TRBJ2-1	TGTGCCAGCAGCTCTGGGACTAGCGGGATCCATGAGCAGTTCTTC	CASSSGTSGIHEQFF
.	TRBV7-8	few	TRBJ1-2	TGTGCCAGCAGCTTAGACCCAGCGGGCTATGGCTACACCTTC	CASSLDPAGYGYTF
TRBD2	TRBV9	.	TRBJ2-1	TGTGCCAGCAGCGCACTAGCGGGAGGGGGGAATGAGCAGTTCTTC	CASSALAGGGNEQFF
TRBD2	TRBV7-2	.	TRBJ2-7	TGTGCCAGCAGCCCGCAAGTATACGGGAGGGACTACGAGCAGTACTTC	CASSPQVYGRDYEQYF
.	TRBV7-2	.	TRBJ2-3	TGTGCCAGCAGCTTTCGGTCTGTGGATACGCAGTATTTT	CASSFRSVDTQYF
.	TRBV28	.	TRBJ1-3	TGTGCCAGCAGTTGGAGTGGAAACACCATATATTTT	CASSWSGNTIYF
.	TRBV7-8	few	TRBJ2-7	TGTGCCAGCAGCTTCGAGGGAGTCTACGAGCAGTACTTC	CASSFEGVYEQYF
TRBD1	TRBV2	.	TRBJ1-5	TGTGCCAGCAGTGTACGGCAGGGGGATCAGCCCCAGCATTTT	CASSVRQGDQPQHF
.	TRBV5-1	once	TRBJ2-1	TGCGCCAGCAGCTTGGCCGGGATGAGCGGCAATGAGCAGTTCTTC	CASSLAGMSGNEQFF
TRBD2	TRBV5-1	once	TRBJ2-1	TGCGCCAGCAGCATTGCTGGGGGGGAATTTTACAATGAGCAGTTCTTC	CASSIAGGEFYNEQFF
.	TRBV11-3	.	TRBJ1-1	TGTGCCAGCAGCCTCGGTTTATGGACTGAAGCTTTCTTT	CASSLGLWTEAFF
TRBD1	TRBV27	.	TRBJ2-7	TGTGCCAGCAGTTGGGGACAGGGGCCCTACGAGCAGTACTTC	CASSWGQGPYEQYF
.	TRBV28	.	TRBJ1-2	TGTGCCAGCAGTCGGGGATCCCGCGTGGGCTACACCTTC	CASSRGSRVGYTF
TRBD1	TRBV12-3/TRBV12-4	.	TRBJ2-7	TGTGCCAGCAGATCCGGACAGGGGTACGAGCAGTACTTC	CASRSGQGYEQYF
TRBD1	TRBV5-1	.	TRBJ1-1	TGCGCCAGCTCACAGGGGGGCTTGAACACTGAAGCTTTCTTT	CASSQGGLNTEAFF
TRBD1	TRBV27	.	TRBJ1-6	TGTGCCAGCAGTTTCGGGACAGGGAGGAAGGATTCACCCCTCCACTTT	CASSFGTGRKDSPLHF
.	TRBV9	once	TRBJ2-3	TGTGCCAGCAGCGAGGAGCCCGGGAGAAGCACAGATACGCAGTATTTT	CASSEEPGRSTDTQYF
.	TRBV10-3	.	TRBJ1-5	TGTGCCATCAGTAGGGGTGGCAATCAGCCCCAGCATTTT	CAISRGGNQPQHF
.	TRBV27	.	TRBJ1-5	TGTGCCAGCAGTCCCGGACGGGAGGGCAATCAGCCCCAGCATTTT	CASSPGREGNQPQHF
TRBD2	TRBV9	many	TRBJ2-2	TGTGCCAGCAGCGTTGGGACTAGCGTAGGGACCGGGGAGCTGTTTTTT	CASSVGTSVGTGELFF
.	TRBV2	.	TRBJ1-2	TGTGCCAGCAGTAATGGGCAGTCCTATGGCTACACCTTC	CASSNGQSYGYTF
TRBD2	TRBV3-1/TRBV3-2	.	TRBJ2-7	TGTGCCAGCAGCCAAGATTCGAGGGAGGGCCCCGAGCAGTACTTC	CASSQDSREGPEQYF
TRBD1	TRBV19	.	TRBJ2-1	TGTGCCAGTTTCGACAGGGTTGGCAGGGAGCAGTTCTTC	CASFDRVGREQFF
.	TRBV21-1	.	TRBJ1-5	TGTGCCAGCAGCAAAGAGGGCAGGGTCTATCAGCCCCAGCATTTT	CASSKEGRVYQPQHF
TRBD1	TRBV12-5	.	TRBJ1-2	TGTGCTAGTGGTTTGGGGACAGGGGGCGAGTACTATGGCTACACCTTC	CASGLGTGGEYYGYTF
TRBD1	TRBV24-1	.	TRBJ2-7	TGTGCCACCAGTGAGGGACAGGGTAACTTCAACGAGCAGTACTTC	CATSEGQGNFNEQYF
TRBD1	TRBV2	.	TRBJ2-7	TGTGCCAGCAGTGAAGTCAGGGGGCCATACGAGCAGTACTTC	CASSEVRGPYEQYF
TRBD2	TRBV6-6	few	TRBJ2-1	TGCGGGAGCGGGAGAACTACAAATGAGCAGTTCTTC	CGSGRTTNEQFF
.	TRBV15	.	TRBJ2-1	TGTGCCACCGGCCGGCATCGGGCCTACAATGAGCAGTTCTTC	CATGRHRAYNEQFF
.	TRBV2	.	TRBJ2-3	TGTGCCAGCACCGCTAGCTTCCCCACAGATACGCAGTATTTT	CASTASFPTDTQYF
.	TRBV11-2	.	TRBJ2-2	TGTGCCAGCAGCTTAGGGGCAGGCTACACCGGGGAGCTGTTTTTT	CASSLGAGYTGELFF
.	TRBV20-1	.	TRBJ2-2	TGCAGTGCTAGTGGTGGGCCCGGGGAGCTGTTTTTT	CSASGGPGELFF
TRBD1	TRBV30	.	TRBJ1-5	TGTGCCTGGGCTACCCAGGGGGATCAGCCCCAGCATTTT	CAWATQGDQPQHF
TRBD1	TRBV6-6	.	TRBJ1-2	TGTGCCAGCAGTTCCTTCCAGGGGGAAGGCTACACCTTC	CASSSFQGEGYTF
.	TRBV28	.	TRBJ1-2	TGTGCCAGCAGTCCCCCGAGAACCGCAGGGCCCCTCGGCTATGGCTACACCTTC	CASSPPRTAGPLGYGYTF
TRBD1	TRBV28	few	TRBJ1-5	TGTGCCAGCAGGGTGACAGGGCTGAATCAGCCCCAGCATTTT	CASRVTGLNQPQHF
.	TRBV10-3	.	TRBJ2-2	TGTGCCGCGACACCGGCGGGCCCCGGGGAGCTGTTTTTT	CAATPAGPGELFF
.	TRBV28	.	TRBJ2-7	TGTGCCAGCAGTTCCCCGGAGGCGGGGTACTACGAGCAGTACTTC	CASSSPEAGYYEQYF
TRBD1	TRBV7-6	few	TRBJ2-7	TGTGCCAGCAGCCTCGGGACAGGGGAAAAGGTCTCCTACGAGCAGTACTTC	CASSLGTGEKVSYEQYF
TRBD2	TRBV7-9	.	TRBJ2-3	TGTGCCAGCAGCTTAGGAGGCTCGCGGGAGGTAGATACGCAGTATTTT	CASSLGGSREVDTQYF
.	TRBV7-8	once	TRBJ1-2	TGTGCCAGCAGCTTATTTAGACAGGCCGTTACTAACTATGGCTACACCTTC	CASSLFRQAVTNYGYTF
.	TRBV30	.	TRBJ1-5	TGTGCCTGGAGTGTAGCCAGGGGAGATCAGCCCCAGCATTTT	CAWSVARGDQPQHF
.	TRBV12-5	.	TRBJ1-5	TGTGCTAGTGGCCCCCGAGGTCCGGGAGCGTGCAATCAGCCCCAGCATTTT	CASGPRGPGACNQPQHF
TRBD1	TRBV6-5	.	TRBJ1-2	TGTGCCAGCAGTTACGTCGGGACAGGGGTCGGCTACACCTTC	CASSYVGTGVGYTF
TRBD1	TRBV25-1	.	TRBJ2-7	TGTGCCAGCAGTGAATTCGGGACAGGGCCCTCCGAGCAGTACTTC	CASSEFGTGPSEQYF